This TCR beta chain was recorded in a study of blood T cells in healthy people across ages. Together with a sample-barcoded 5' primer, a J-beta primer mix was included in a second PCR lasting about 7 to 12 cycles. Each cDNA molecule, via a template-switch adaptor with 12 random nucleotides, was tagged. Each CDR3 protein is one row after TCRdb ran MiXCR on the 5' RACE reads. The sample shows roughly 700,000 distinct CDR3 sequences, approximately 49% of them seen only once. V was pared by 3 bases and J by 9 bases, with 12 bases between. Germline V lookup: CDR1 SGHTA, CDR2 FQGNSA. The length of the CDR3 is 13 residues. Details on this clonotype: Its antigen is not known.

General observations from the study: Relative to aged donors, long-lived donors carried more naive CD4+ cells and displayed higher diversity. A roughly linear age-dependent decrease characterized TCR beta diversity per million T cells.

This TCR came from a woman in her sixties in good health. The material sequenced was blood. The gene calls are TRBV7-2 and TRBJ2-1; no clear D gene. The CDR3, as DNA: TGTGCCAGCAGCTTTTTGGGCCTGAGTGAGCAGTTCTTC. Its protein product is CASSFLGLSEQFF. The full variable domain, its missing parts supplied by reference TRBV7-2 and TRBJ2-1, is GAGVSQSPSNKVTEKGKDVELRCDPISGHTALYWYRQSLGQGLEFLIYFQGNSAPDKSGLPSDRFSAERTGGSVSTLTIQRTQQEDSAVYLCASSFLGLSEQFFGPGTRLTVL.